Listed below are T cell receptor beta chains from one sample, sequenced in a study of T cell responses to AZD1222 COVID-19 vaccine. Assay: immunoSEQ multiplex PCR; the TCRdb copy retains only in-frame clones and omits some. In the table there are 150,000 to 200,000 clones, 92% of which are singletons. The source was peripheral blood, collected 28 days after the second AZD1222 dose. Receptors were obtained from an adult who received the AZD1222 COVID-19 vaccine. CDR3s include the opening cysteine and the closing phenylalanine or tryptophan. D genes are given only for firm matches. Not every row has a clone size; where given, it reads once, few, many or a size class.

abundance: few
v_gene: TRBV6-1
d_gene: TRBD1
j_gene: TRBJ1-3
CDR3nt: TGTGCCAGCAGTGAGTACAGGGGCTCTGGAAACACCATATATTTT
CDR3aa: CASSEYRGSGNTIYF

abundance: .
v_gene: TRBV15
d_gene: TRBD1
j_gene: TRBJ2-7
CDR3nt: TGTGCCATCTCGCGGGCAGGGGGCTCCTACGAGCAGTACTTC
CDR3aa: CAISRAGGSYEQYF

abundance: .
v_gene: TRBV9
d_gene: .
j_gene: TRBJ1-4
CDR3nt: TGTGCCAGCAGCGATGGACTAAATAATGAAAAACTGTTTTTT
CDR3aa: CASSDGLNNEKLFF

abundance: .
v_gene: TRBV18
d_gene: .
j_gene: TRBJ1-1
CDR3nt: TGTGCCAGCTCTCCTGGACTCAGCATTTCTGAAGCTTTCTTT
CDR3aa: CASSPGLSISEAFF

abundance: .
v_gene: TRBV7-3
d_gene: .
j_gene: TRBJ2-3
CDR3nt: TGTGCCAGCAGTTTATCTAGCACAGATACGCAGTATTTT
CDR3aa: CASSLSSTDTQYF

abundance: .
v_gene: TRBV18
d_gene: .
j_gene: TRBJ1-3
CDR3nt: TGTGCCAGCTCACCAGGGGGTTCGTCTGGAAACACCATATATTTT
CDR3aa: CASSPGGSSGNTIYF

abundance: .
v_gene: TRBV2
d_gene: .
j_gene: TRBJ2-1
CDR3nt: TGTGCCAGCAGTGAGGTGAGCTCCTACAATGAGCAGTTCTTC
CDR3aa: CASSEVSSYNEQFF

abundance: .
v_gene: TRBV2
d_gene: TRBD1
j_gene: TRBJ1-2
CDR3nt: TGTGCCAGCAGTGAGGGGGGGACAGCCAACTATGGCTACACCTTC
CDR3aa: CASSEGGTANYGYTF

abundance: .
v_gene: TRBV4-2
d_gene: .
j_gene: TRBJ1-2
CDR3nt: TGTGCCAGCAGCCAAGTAAATCTTGTAGGGGGAGGCTACACCTTC
CDR3aa: CASSQVNLVGGGYTF

abundance: .
v_gene: TRBV19
d_gene: TRBD1
j_gene: TRBJ1-2
CDR3nt: TGTGCCAGTAGTGACACAGGGGAATATGGCTACACCTTC
CDR3aa: CASSDTGEYGYTF

abundance: few
v_gene: TRBV5-4
d_gene: TRBD1
j_gene: TRBJ1-1
CDR3nt: TGTGCCAGCCAGCGTGGGGGGACAGGACTTATGAACACTGAAGCTTTCTTT
CDR3aa: CASQRGGTGLMNTEAFF

abundance: once
v_gene: TRBV7-9
d_gene: .
j_gene: TRBJ1-4
CDR3nt: TGTGCCAGCAGCGAACAGGGTGCCTTAGGGGAAAAACTGTTTTTT
CDR3aa: CASSEQGALGEKLFF

abundance: .
v_gene: TRBV10-3
d_gene: .
j_gene: TRBJ1-1
CDR3nt: TGTGCCATCAGTCCTTTGATGAACACTGAAGCTTTCTTT
CDR3aa: CAISPLMNTEAFF

abundance: .
v_gene: TRBV6-5
d_gene: .
j_gene: TRBJ1-5
CDR3nt: TGTGCCAGCAAACCGGCTGGCCGGACAAATCAGCCCCAGCATTTT
CDR3aa: CASKPAGRTNQPQHF

abundance: .
v_gene: TRBV5-4
d_gene: .
j_gene: TRBJ2-1
CDR3nt: TGTGCCAGCAGCTCCCTGGATGAGCAGTTCTTC
CDR3aa: CASSSLDEQFF

abundance: .
v_gene: TRBV11-2
d_gene: .
j_gene: TRBJ1-6
CDR3nt: TGTGCCAGCAGCTTAGATCGGGACTGGAATTCACCCCTCCACTTT
CDR3aa: CASSLDRDWNSPLHF

abundance: .
v_gene: TRBV19
d_gene: .
j_gene: TRBJ2-5
CDR3nt: TGTGCCAGTAGTGTTGGGGGTGTAGGACAAGAGACCCAGTACTTC
CDR3aa: CASSVGGVGQETQYF

abundance: .
v_gene: TRBV6-5
d_gene: TRBD1
j_gene: TRBJ1-1
CDR3nt: TGTGCCAGCAGTTACTCGACAGGGGCATTGGCTGAAGCTTTCTTT
CDR3aa: CASSYSTGALAEAFF

abundance: .
v_gene: TRBV29-1
d_gene: .
j_gene: TRBJ1-4
CDR3nt: TGCAGCGTTGAGAGCCGGTCCGGGTTAGGGAATGAAAAACTGTTTTTT
CDR3aa: CSVESRSGLGNEKLFF

abundance: .
v_gene: TRBV10-3
d_gene: .
j_gene: TRBJ1-5
CDR3nt: TGTGCCGCCAAGGGGGGAAGCAATCAGCCCCAGCATTTT
CDR3aa: CAAKGGSNQPQHF

abundance: .
v_gene: TRBV9
d_gene: .
j_gene: TRBJ2-3
CDR3nt: TGTGCCAGCAGCGTACCGGACGGCACAGATACGCAGTATTTT
CDR3aa: CASSVPDGTDTQYF

abundance: .
v_gene: TRBV10-3
d_gene: .
j_gene: TRBJ1-3
CDR3nt: TGTGCCACCGTCAGGACTCCTGGAAACACCATATATTTT
CDR3aa: CATVRTPGNTIYF

abundance: .
v_gene: TRBV19
d_gene: TRBD1
j_gene: TRBJ1-1
CDR3nt: TGTGCCAGTCAACAGGGGAAAGCTTTCTTT
CDR3aa: CASQQGKAFF

abundance: .
v_gene: TRBV19
d_gene: TRBD1
j_gene: TRBJ1-5
CDR3nt: TGTGCCAGTAGTCTAGACGGACAGGGGCGGGCTGGGGGCAATCAGCCCCAGCATTTT
CDR3aa: CASSLDGQGRAGGNQPQHF

abundance: once
v_gene: TRBV6-5
d_gene: .
j_gene: TRBJ2-5
CDR3nt: TGTGCCAGCAGGGACAACAAAGAGACCCAGTACTTC
CDR3aa: CASRDNKETQYF

abundance: .
v_gene: TRBV9
d_gene: TRBD1
j_gene: TRBJ1-2
CDR3nt: TGTGCCAGCAGCGGCTACAGGGGGATTAACTATGGCTACACCTTC
CDR3aa: CASSGYRGINYGYTF

abundance: .
v_gene: TRBV6-4
d_gene: .
j_gene: TRBJ1-5
CDR3nt: TGTGCCAGCAGTGACCGGGGATTCTATCAGCCCCAGCATTTT
CDR3aa: CASSDRGFYQPQHF

abundance: .
v_gene: TRBV28
d_gene: TRBD1
j_gene: TRBJ1-2
CDR3nt: TGTGCCAGCAGTTCGGGACAGCTTCTATCTAACTATGGCTACACCTTC
CDR3aa: CASSSGQLLSNYGYTF

abundance: .
v_gene: TRBV6-5
d_gene: .
j_gene: TRBJ1-1
CDR3nt: TGTGCCAGCAGTCCCACAGGTTCCAAGAACACTGAAGCTTTCTTT
CDR3aa: CASSPTGSKNTEAFF

abundance: .
v_gene: TRBV27
d_gene: TRBD1
j_gene: TRBJ2-7
CDR3nt: TGTGCCAGCAGTTTGCTAACAGGGGCGGGCGAGCAGTACTTC
CDR3aa: CASSLLTGAGEQYF

abundance: .
v_gene: TRBV18
d_gene: .
j_gene: TRBJ2-1
CDR3nt: TGTGCCAGCTCACCACCAGGGGCAGGGCTAATTGAGCAGTTCTTC
CDR3aa: CASSPPGAGLIEQFF

abundance: .
v_gene: TRBV6-5
d_gene: .
j_gene: TRBJ1-4
CDR3nt: TGTGCCAGCGGCGAGATACTTGCAACTAATGAAAAACTGTTTTTT
CDR3aa: CASGEILATNEKLFF

abundance: once
v_gene: TRBV5-1
d_gene: .
j_gene: TRBJ1-2
CDR3nt: TGCGCCAGCAGCTTGGCCCCCAGGAACTATGGCTACACCTTC
CDR3aa: CASSLAPRNYGYTF

abundance: .
v_gene: TRBV7-3
d_gene: .
j_gene: TRBJ2-1
CDR3nt: TGTGCCAGCAGTTCAAACTCCTACAATGAGCAGTTCTTC
CDR3aa: CASSSNSYNEQFF

abundance: .
v_gene: TRBV5-6
d_gene: .
j_gene: TRBJ2-2
CDR3nt: TGTGCCAGCGCCACCGGGGGCGGGGAGCTGTTTTTT
CDR3aa: CASATGGGELFF

abundance: .
v_gene: TRBV6-1
d_gene: .
j_gene: TRBJ1-1
CDR3nt: TGTGCCAGCAGTGAACGGGGACGGGGTGAAGCTTTCTTT
CDR3aa: CASSERGRGEAFF

abundance: few
v_gene: TRBV19
d_gene: TRBD1
j_gene: TRBJ2-1
CDR3nt: TGTGCCAGTAGTATAGCCCTGGACAGGTTATCCTACAATGAGCAGTTCTTC
CDR3aa: CASSIALDRLSYNEQFF

abundance: .
v_gene: TRBV9
d_gene: .
j_gene: TRBJ1-3
CDR3nt: TGTGCCAGCAGCGTAGCTGCTTCTGGAAACACCATATATTTT
CDR3aa: CASSVAASGNTIYF